This TCR beta chain was identified during a study of blood T cell repertoires in COVID-19. This clone was observed at least ten times. The CDR3 spans 13 residues. Per the germline V gene, CDR1 is SGHAT and CDR2 is FQNNGV. Trimming cost V 6 bases and J 2 bases, with 10 bases left between them. TCRdb's table, derived via immunoSEQ multiplex PCR, lists solely in-frame clones and lacks some. In the table there are 90,000 to 150,000 clones, just over 70% of which are singletons. This chain links TRBV11-2 with TRBJ2-5; possible D gene TRBD1, 5 bases. The clonotype comes from a human donor with acute or convalescent COVID-19. The donor label of this sample is uncertain. Input material: peripheral blood. CDR3: CASRPDMQETQYF. As DNA, the CDR3 is TGTGCCAGCAGACCGGACATGCAAGAGACCCAGTACTTC. Variable domain in full (rest from reference TRBV11-2 and TRBJ2-5): EAGVAQSPRYKIIEKRQSVAFWCNPISGHATLYWYQQILGQGPKLLIQFQNNGVVDDSQLPKDRFSAERLKGVDSTLKIQPAKLEDSAVYLCASRPDMQETQYFGPGTRLLVL.